This TCR beta chain was retrieved from a study of blood T cell repertoires in COVID-19. In the authors' methods: Counts of nucleated cells, estimated from reference gene primer amplification, were obtained. Profiling relied on immunoSEQ multiplex PCR, and the TCRdb table lists in-frame clones only, not all of them. Clone size and V and J calls were adopted from that table, with D and trimming inferred from the DNA. This sample has around 200,000 clones, with around 90% found just once. The CDR3 extends over 15 amino acids. V was clipped by 4 bases and J by 4 bases, with 16 bases between them. Germline-derived CDR1 and CDR2 are KGHSH and LQKENI.

This chain joins TRBV18 and TRBJ1-2; a weak D match, TRBD1 (5 bases). Sequencing was carried out using peripheral blood. This clonotype was sampled from a man aged 50 or older with acute or convalescent COVID-19. The CDR3 loop reads CASSLSGLGIYGYTF. Here the CDR3 DNA reads TGTGCCAGCTCACTTTCAGGGTTGGGAATCTATGGCTACACCTTC. The variable domain in full, with the rest retrieved from reference TRBV18 and TRBJ1-2, is NAGVMQNPRHLVRRRGQEARLRCSPMKGHSHVYWYRQLPEEGLKFMVYLQKENIIDESGMPKERFSAEFPKEGPSILRIQQVVRGDSAAYFCASSLSGLGIYGYTFGSGTRLTVV.